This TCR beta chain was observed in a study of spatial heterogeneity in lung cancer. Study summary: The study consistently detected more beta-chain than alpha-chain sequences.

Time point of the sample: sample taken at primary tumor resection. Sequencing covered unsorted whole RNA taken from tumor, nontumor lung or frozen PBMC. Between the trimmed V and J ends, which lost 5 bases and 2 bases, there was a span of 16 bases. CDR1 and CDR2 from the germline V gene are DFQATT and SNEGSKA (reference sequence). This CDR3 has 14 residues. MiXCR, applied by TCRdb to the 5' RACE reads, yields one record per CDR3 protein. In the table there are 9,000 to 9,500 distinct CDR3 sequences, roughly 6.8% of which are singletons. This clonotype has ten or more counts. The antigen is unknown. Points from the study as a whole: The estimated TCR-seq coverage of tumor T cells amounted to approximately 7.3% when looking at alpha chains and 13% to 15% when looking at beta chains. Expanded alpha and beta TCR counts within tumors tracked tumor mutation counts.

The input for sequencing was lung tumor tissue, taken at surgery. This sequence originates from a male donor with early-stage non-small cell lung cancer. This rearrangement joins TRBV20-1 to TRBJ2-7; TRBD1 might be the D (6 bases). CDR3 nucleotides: TGCAGTGCTGAAACAGGGCCCCAGGCCTACGAGCAGTACTTC. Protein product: CSAETGPQAYEQYF.